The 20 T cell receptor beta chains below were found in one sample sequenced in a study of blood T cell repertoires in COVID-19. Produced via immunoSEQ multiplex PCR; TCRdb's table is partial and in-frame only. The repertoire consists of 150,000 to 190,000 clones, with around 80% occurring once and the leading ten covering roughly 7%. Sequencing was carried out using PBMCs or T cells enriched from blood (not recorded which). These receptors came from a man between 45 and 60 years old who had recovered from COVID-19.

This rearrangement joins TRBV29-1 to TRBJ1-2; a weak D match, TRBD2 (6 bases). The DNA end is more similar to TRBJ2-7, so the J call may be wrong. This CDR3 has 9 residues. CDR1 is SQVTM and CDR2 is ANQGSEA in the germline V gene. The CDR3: CSVDAGQYF. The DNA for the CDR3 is TGCAGCGTTGACGCGGGACAGTACTTC.

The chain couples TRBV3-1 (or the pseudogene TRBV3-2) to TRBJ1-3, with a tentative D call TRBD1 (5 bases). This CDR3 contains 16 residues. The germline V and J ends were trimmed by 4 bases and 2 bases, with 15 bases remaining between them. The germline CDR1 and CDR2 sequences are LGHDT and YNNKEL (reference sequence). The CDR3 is CASSPFTGGPGNTIYF. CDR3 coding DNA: TGTGCCAGCAGCCCCTTTACCGGGGGTCCTGGAAACACCATATATTTT.

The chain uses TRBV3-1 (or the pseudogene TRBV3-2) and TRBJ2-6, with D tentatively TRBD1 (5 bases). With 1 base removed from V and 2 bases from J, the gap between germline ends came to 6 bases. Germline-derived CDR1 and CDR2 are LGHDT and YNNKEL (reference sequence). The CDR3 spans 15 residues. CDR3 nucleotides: TGTGCCAGCAGCCAAGGGACACCTGGGGCCAACGTCCTGACTTTC. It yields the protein CASSQGTPGANVLTF.

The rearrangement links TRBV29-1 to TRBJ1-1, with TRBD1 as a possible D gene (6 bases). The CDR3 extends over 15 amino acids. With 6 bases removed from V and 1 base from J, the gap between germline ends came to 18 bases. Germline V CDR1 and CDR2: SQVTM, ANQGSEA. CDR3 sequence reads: CSVSHGGGRNTEAFF. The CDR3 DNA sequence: TGCAGCGTGTCCCATGGGGGGGGCCGGAACACTGAAGCTTTCTTT.

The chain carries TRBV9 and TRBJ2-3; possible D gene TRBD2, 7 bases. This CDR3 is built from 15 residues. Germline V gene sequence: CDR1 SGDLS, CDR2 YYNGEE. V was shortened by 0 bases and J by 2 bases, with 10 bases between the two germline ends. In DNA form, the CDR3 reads TGTGCCAGCAGCGTAGTGGGGGGGCCCACAGATACGCAGTATTTT. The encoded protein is CASSVVGGPTDTQYF.

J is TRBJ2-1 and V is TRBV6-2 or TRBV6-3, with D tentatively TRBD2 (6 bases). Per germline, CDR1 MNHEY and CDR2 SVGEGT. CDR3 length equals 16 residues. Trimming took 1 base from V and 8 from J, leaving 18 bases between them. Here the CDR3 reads CASSYLDPGRWDEQFF. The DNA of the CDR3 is TGTGCCAGCAGTTACTTGGACCCCGGGAGATGGGATGAGCAGTTCTTC.

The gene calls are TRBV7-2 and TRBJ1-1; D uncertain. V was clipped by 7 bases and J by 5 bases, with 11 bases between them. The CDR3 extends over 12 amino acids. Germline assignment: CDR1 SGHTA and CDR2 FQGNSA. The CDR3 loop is CASTQRLTEAFF. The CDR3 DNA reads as TGTGCCAGCACCCAGCGGTTAACTGAAGCTTTCTTT.

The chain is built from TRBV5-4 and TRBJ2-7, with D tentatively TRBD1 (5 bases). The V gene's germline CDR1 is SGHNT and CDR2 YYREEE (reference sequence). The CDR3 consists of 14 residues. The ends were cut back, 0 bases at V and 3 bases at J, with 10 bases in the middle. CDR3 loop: CASSLGAGFYEQYF. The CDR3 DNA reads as TGTGCCAGCAGCTTGGGGGCAGGGTTCTACGAGCAGTACTTC.

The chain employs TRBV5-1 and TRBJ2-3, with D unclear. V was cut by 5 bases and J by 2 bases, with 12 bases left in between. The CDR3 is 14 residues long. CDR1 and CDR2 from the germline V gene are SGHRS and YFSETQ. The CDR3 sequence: CASRIAPLTDTQYF. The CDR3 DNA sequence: TGCGCCAGCAGAATAGCACCGCTCACAGATACGCAGTATTTT.

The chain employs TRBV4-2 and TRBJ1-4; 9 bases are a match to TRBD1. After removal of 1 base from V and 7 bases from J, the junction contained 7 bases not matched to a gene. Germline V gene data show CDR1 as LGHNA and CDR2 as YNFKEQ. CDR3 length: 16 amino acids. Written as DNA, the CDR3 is TGTGCCAGCAGCCAAGGAACAGGGGGCAGGGGTGAAAAACTGTTTTTT. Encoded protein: CASSQGTGGRGEKLFF.

CDR3 nucleotides: TGTGCCAGCAGCCAAGCTGCTTTAGCCATGAACACTGAAGCTTTCTTT. Translation gives CASSQAALAMNTEAFF. The V gene is TRBV3-1 (or the pseudogene TRBV3-2), the J gene TRBJ1-1; D gene unclear. From germline, CDR1 is LGHDT and CDR2 YNNKEL (reference sequence). The CDR3 consists of 16 residues. The ends were cut back, 1 base at V and 0 bases at J, with 12 bases in the middle.

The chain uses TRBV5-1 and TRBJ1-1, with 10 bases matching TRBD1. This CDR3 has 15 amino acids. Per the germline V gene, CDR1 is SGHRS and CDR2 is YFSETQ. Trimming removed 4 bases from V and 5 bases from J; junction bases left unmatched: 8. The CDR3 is CASSARQGAGTEAFF. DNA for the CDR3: TGCGCCAGCAGCGCCCGACAGGGGGCCGGGACTGAAGCTTTCTTT.

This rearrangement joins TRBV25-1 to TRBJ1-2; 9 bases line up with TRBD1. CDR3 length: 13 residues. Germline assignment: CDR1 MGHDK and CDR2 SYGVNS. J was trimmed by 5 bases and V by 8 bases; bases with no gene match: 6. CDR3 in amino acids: CASSRGTGYGYTF. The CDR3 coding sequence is TGTGCCAGCTCACGGGGGACAGGGTATGGCTACACCTTC.

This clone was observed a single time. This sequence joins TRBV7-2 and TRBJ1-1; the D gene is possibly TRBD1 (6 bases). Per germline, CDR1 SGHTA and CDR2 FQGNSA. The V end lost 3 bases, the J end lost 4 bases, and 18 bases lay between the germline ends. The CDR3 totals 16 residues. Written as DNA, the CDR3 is TGTGCCAGCAGCTTGACCGCGGGTGGGGGCGGCACTGAAGCTTTCTTT. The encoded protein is CASSLTAGGGGTEAFF.

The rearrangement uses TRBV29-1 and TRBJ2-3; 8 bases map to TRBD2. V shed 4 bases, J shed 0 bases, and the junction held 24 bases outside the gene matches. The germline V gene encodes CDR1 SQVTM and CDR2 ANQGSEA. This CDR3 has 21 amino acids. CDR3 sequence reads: CSVAPHGGDWGIGTSTDTQYF. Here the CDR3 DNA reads TGCAGCGTTGCCCCCCACGGGGGGGACTGGGGGATCGGAACTAGCACAGATACGCAGTATTTT.

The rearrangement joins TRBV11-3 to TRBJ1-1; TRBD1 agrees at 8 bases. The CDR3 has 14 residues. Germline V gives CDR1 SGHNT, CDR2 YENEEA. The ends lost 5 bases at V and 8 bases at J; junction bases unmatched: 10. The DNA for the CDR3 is TGTGCCAGCAGCCCTTCGCGACGGGACAGGGAAGCTTTCTTT. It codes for CASSPSRRDREAFF. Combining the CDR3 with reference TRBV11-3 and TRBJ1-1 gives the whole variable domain EAGVVQSPRYKIIEKKQPVAFWCNPISGHNTLYWYLQNLGQGPELLIRYENEEAVDDSQLPKDRFSAERLKGVDSTLKIQPAELGDSAVYLCASSPSRRDREAFFGQGTRLTVV.

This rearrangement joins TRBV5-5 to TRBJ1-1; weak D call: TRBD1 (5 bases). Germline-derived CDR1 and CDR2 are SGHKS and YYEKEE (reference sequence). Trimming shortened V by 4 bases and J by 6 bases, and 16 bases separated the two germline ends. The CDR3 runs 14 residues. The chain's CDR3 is CASSARWRDAEAFF. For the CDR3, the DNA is TGTGCCAGCAGCGCTCGCTGGAGGGACGCTGAAGCTTTCTTT.

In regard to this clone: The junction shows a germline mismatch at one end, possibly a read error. DNA of the CDR3: TGTGCCAGCAGCGTAGCCCCTAGCGGGGGGGCCTCGGAACACCGGGGAGCTGTTTTT. This gives the protein CASSVAPSGGASEHRGAVF. The chain carries TRBV9 and TRBJ2-2, with 12 bases aligning to TRBD2. The CDR3 covers 19 residues. Per the germline V gene, CDR1 is SGDLS and CDR2 is YYNGEE.

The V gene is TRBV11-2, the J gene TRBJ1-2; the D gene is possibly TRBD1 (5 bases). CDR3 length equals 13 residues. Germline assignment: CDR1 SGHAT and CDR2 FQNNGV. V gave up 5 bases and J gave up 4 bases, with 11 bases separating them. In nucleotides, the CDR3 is TGTGCCAGCAGCCAGCAGGGCCGCTATGGCTACACCTTC. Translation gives CASSQQGRYGYTF. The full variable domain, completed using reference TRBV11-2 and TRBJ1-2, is EAGVAQSPRYKIIEKRQSVAFWCNPISGHATLYWYQQILGQGPKLLIQFQNNGVVDDSQLPKDRFSAERLKGVDSTLKIQPAKLEDSAVYLCASSQQGRYGYTFGSGTRLTVV.

This chain's CDR3 is CASSPPGRGQPQHF. The CDR3 DNA reads TGTGCCAGCTCACCACCGGGCAGGGGACAGCCCCAGCATTTT. J is TRBJ1-5 and V is TRBV18, with D perhaps matching TRBD1 (6 bases). Germline V gene sequence: CDR1 KGHSH, CDR2 LQKENI. Trimming took 0 bases from V and 7 from J, leaving 10 bases between them. CDR3 length: 14 amino acids.